The 29 T cell receptor beta chains below all came from one sample that was sequenced in a study of regulatory T cells in long-lasting Graves disease. The time point is: persistent/refractory GD, antithyroid drugs over 5 years with positive TRAb. There was RNA extracted from PBMCs, and the TCR library was made from it. In building TCR beta libraries, iRepertoire HTBI primers were used together with Arm-PCR of CDR3 regions. TCRdb ran MiXCR on the multiplex PCR reads and lists one entry per CDR3 protein. The data contain 700,000 or so distinct CDR3 sequences, around 30% of them seen just once; the ten biggest clones take up 40% to 55%. Sequenced material: peripheral blood mononuclear cells (PBMCs), taken when the disease was refractory, from a patient treated with antithyroid drugs. The source of these receptors is a female donor with Graves disease.

The rearrangement links TRBV30 to TRBJ1-4; 10 bases agree with TRBD1. The germline V gene encodes CDR1 GTSNPN and CDR2 SVGIG (reference sequence). Trimming at V came to 5 bases and at J to 6 bases, leaving 3 bases not matched to a gene. This CDR3 has 13 residues. CDR3 bases: TGTGCCTGGCAGGGACAGGGGCATGAAAAACTGTTTTTT. Translating it yields CAWQGQGHEKLFF.

This clonotype was observed a few times. The genes are TRBV20-1 and TRBJ1-2, with a weak D call TRBD1 (6 bases). Per germline, CDR1 DFQATT and CDR2 SNEGSKA (reference sequence). V was pared by 5 bases and J by 4 bases, with 11 bases between. The CDR3 is 12 residues long. CDR3 nucleotides: TGCAGTGCTCCAGGGGTTAGCTATGGCTACACCTTC. It translates to CSAPGVSYGYTF.

This clonotype has just a few counts. The chain joins TRBV5-1 to TRBJ2-6, with D uncertain. Trimming pared 1 base from V and 0 bases from J, leaving 2 bases between. Germline V gives CDR1 SGHRS, CDR2 YFSETQ. The CDR3 extends over 14 amino acids. Written as DNA, the CDR3 is TGCGCCAGCAGCTTGCTCTCTGGGGCCAACGTCCTGACTTTC. Protein sequence: CASSLLSGANVLTF.

The V call is TRBV5-6, the J call TRBJ1-5, with 8 positions matching TRBD1. Germline CDR1 reads SGHDT; CDR2 reads YYEEEE. V lost 1 base, J lost 2 bases, and 8 bases stayed unmatched. The CDR3 is made up of 17 amino acids. The CDR3 nucleotides read TGTGCCAGCAGCTTGCGACCGACAGGGGCTGGCAATCAGCCCCAGCATTTT. It specifies CASSLRPTGAGNQPQHF.

This clonotype was detected only once. It may be a read error: a sequence one base away is much more abundant. The chain uses TRBV12-3 or TRBV12-4 and TRBJ1-4; D gene uncertain. V lost 11 bases to trimming and J lost 8 bases, with 24 bases between them. The CDR3 covers 15 residues. DNA for the CDR3: TGTGCCGGCACCCATTCCGGCGGATCTAGAGAAAAACTGTTTTTT. Its protein product is CAGTHSGGSREKLFF.

The chain carries TRBV7-9 and TRBJ1-2; D gene uncertain. The germline CDR1 and CDR2 sequences are SEHNR and FQNEAQ (reference sequence). The CDR3 is 15 residues long. V lost 0 bases and J lost 5, with 13 bases in between. CDR3 bases: TGTGCCAGCAGCTTAGCTTCTGGGGATGGGTATGGCTACACCTTC. It is translated as CASSLASGDGYGYTF.

J is TRBJ2-3 and V is TRBV10-2; D gene ambiguous. Germline CDR1 WSHSY, CDR2 SAAADI. The CDR3 totals 13 residues. V gave up 0 bases and J gave up 4 bases, with 5 bases separating them. The CDR3 loop reads CASSESNPDTQYF. The CDR3 DNA is TGCGCCAGCAGTGAGTCCAATCCAGATACGCAGTATTTT.

V is TRBV20-1 and J is TRBJ1-5, with D maybe TRBD1 (5 bases). Germline-derived CDR1 and CDR2 are DFQATT and SNEGSKA (reference sequence). The CDR3 has 13 amino acids. With 5 bases removed from V and 1 base from J, the gap between germline ends came to 9 bases. CDR3 protein: CSALDRSNQPQHF. In DNA, the CDR3 is TGCAGTGCTCTCGACAGAAGCAATCAGCCCCAGCATTTT.

This clonotype was seen only a few times. Being one base from a much bigger clone, this may be a read error. This chain uses TRBV28 with TRBJ1-4; D unresolved. V was trimmed by 2 bases and J by 4 bases, leaving 8 bases between them. Germline V CDR1 and CDR2: MDHEN, SYDVKM. The CDR3 totals 14 residues. CDR3: CASSLPDLNEKLFF. The CDR3 coding sequence is TGTGCCAGCAGTTTACCGGACCTTAATGAAAAACTGTTTTTT.

V is TRBV5-1 and J is TRBJ1-6; D possibly corresponds to TRBD1 (6 bases). The CDR3 runs to 15 residues. The germline V and J ends were trimmed by 4 bases and 12 bases, with 20 bases remaining between them. Germline-derived CDR1 and CDR2 are SGHRS and YFSETQ. CDR3 in DNA: TGCGCCAGCAGCCCTGGACAGTCCGCCGGGCTACCCCTCCACTTT. It specifies CASSPGQSAGLPLHF.

The rearrangement uses TRBV7-9 and TRBJ1-6; D unclear. V lost 3 bases and J 9 bases, leaving 9 bases between the germline ends. Germline V gives CDR1 SEHNR, CDR2 FQNEAQ (reference sequence). There are 13 residues in the CDR3. The CDR3, as DNA: TGTGCCAGCAGCTTTGACCGTGGTTCACCCCTCCACTTT. Translation gives CASSFDRGSPLHF.

This clonotype was seen a handful of times. The chain uses TRBV11-2 and TRBJ1-5; weak D call: TRBD1 (6 bases). The V end was cut by 1 base, the J end by 6 bases, with 13 bases between. Per germline, CDR1 SGHAT and CDR2 FQNNGV. The CDR3 has 15 residues. The chain's CDR3 is CASSLGDRPGQPQHF. The CDR3 region has the DNA TGTGCCAGCAGCTTAGGCGACAGGCCTGGTCAGCCCCAGCATTTT.

This chain links TRBV4-1 with TRBJ2-7; D may match TRBD1 or TRBD2 (5 bases each). CDR1 and CDR2 (germline): MGHRA, YSYEKL. The CDR3 totals 16 residues. The ends were cut back, 0 bases at V and 5 bases at J, with 17 bases in the middle. CDR3 residues: CASSQDSGSSGHEQYF. The CDR3 DNA reads TGCGCCAGCAGCCAAGACTCTGGTAGCTCGGGGCACGAGCAGTACTTC.

In this sample, this clonotype turned up a few times. The J gene is TRBJ2-7, the V gene TRBV3-1, with D perhaps TRBD2 (6 bases). Germline V lookup: CDR1 LGHDT, CDR2 YNNKEL (reference sequence). The CDR3 covers 15 residues. Trimming shortened V by 5 bases and J by 3 bases, and 17 bases separated the two germline ends. Here the CDR3 reads CASSSRGLSGYEQYF. CDR3 nucleotide sequence: TGTGCCAGCAGCAGTCGCGGACTAAGCGGCTACGAGCAGTACTTC.

There are many counts of this clonotype. This chain connects TRBV11-2 to TRBJ2-5; 7 nucleotides align to TRBD1. This CDR3 is built from 16 residues. The trim removed 1 base at V and 3 bases at J, leaving 8 bases unmatched. Germline lookup yields CDR1 SGHAT and CDR2 FQNNGV. The CDR3 loop reads CASSLGSTGREETQYF. CDR3 in DNA: TGTGCCAGCAGCTTAGGATCGACAGGGAGAGAAGAGACCCAGTACTTC.

The chain uses TRBV7-9 and TRBJ1-2, with 9 bases matching TRBD1. The CDR3 is 14 amino acids. Germline V lookup: CDR1 SEHNR, CDR2 FQNEAQ (reference sequence). J gave up 2 bases and V 4 bases, and 2 bases lay outside the gene matches. The CDR3 region is CASSYTGGNYGYTF. CDR3 coding DNA: TGTGCCAGCAGCTACACAGGGGGCAACTATGGCTACACCTTC.

The genes are TRBV20-1 and TRBJ2-1; either TRBD1 or TRBD2 may fit D (5 bases each). The ends were cut back, 0 bases at V and 2 bases at J, with 11 bases in the middle. The CDR3 runs 15 residues. Per the germline V gene, CDR1 is DFQATT and CDR2 is SNEGSKA (reference sequence). The CDR3 region is CSARDGRGAYNEQFF. DNA for the CDR3: TGCAGTGCTAGAGATGGGAGAGGGGCCTACAATGAGCAGTTCTTC.

This clonotype occurred many times. J is TRBJ1-2 and V is TRBV12-3 or TRBV12-4; D remains unclear. CDR3 size: 13 residues. Trimming shortened V by 1 base and J by 8 bases, and 11 bases separated the two germline ends. The CDR3 protein is CASSLGAETGYTF. The CDR3 DNA sequence: TGTGCCAGCAGTTTAGGGGCAGAGACGGGCTACACCTTC.

The rearrangement joins TRBV7-9 to TRBJ1-2; maybe TRBD1 (5 bases). V lost 2 bases and J lost 4, with 14 bases in between. In germline, CDR1 is SEHNR, CDR2 FQNEAQ (reference sequence). CDR3 length: 15 residues. The CDR3 protein is CASSLTRDPLYGYTF. The CDR3 DNA reads as TGTGCCAGCAGCTTAACAAGGGACCCCCTCTATGGCTACACCTTC.

This chain joins TRBV29-1 and TRBJ1-1; D not resolved. Germline CDR1 reads SQVTM; CDR2 reads ANQGSEA. The CDR3 runs 12 residues. Trimming pared 4 bases from V and 6 bases from J, leaving 12 bases between. The CDR3 sequence: CSVVTDRAEAFF. The CDR3 DNA reads as TGCAGCGTTGTTACGGATCGGGCTGAAGCTTTCTTT.

J is TRBJ1-2 and V is TRBV29-1; 8 bases are shared with TRBD1. This CDR3 has 12 amino acids. Germline CDR1 reads SQVTM; CDR2 reads ANQGSEA. V lost 7 bases, J lost 3 bases, and 4 bases stayed unmatched. CDR3 DNA: TGCAGCGCCACGACAGGGGACTATGGCTACACCTTC. It encodes CSATTGDYGYTF.

This clonotype was recorded many times. The chain has TRBV11-2 and TRBJ1-4; D is unclear. Germline CDR1 and CDR2: SGHAT and FQNNGV. This CDR3 region has 13 residues. The V end lost 4 bases, the J end lost 4 bases, and 7 bases lay between the germline ends. The CDR3 DNA is TGTGCCAGCAGCTCGGCGTTTAATGAAAAACTGTTTTTT. This encodes CASSSAFNEKLFF.

This clonotype was recorded a few times. The chain employs TRBV12-3 or TRBV12-4 and TRBJ1-1, with D hard to call. V gave up 7 bases and J gave up 2 bases, with 5 bases separating them. The CDR3 has 11 amino acids. The CDR3 DNA reads as TGTGCCAGCAACTCAAACACTGAAGCTTTCTTT. Translating gives CASNSNTEAFF.

The V call is TRBV20-1, the J call TRBJ1-3; D uncertain. The CDR3 consists of 17 residues. Germline CDR1 is DFQATT and CDR2 is SNEGSKA (reference sequence). V was shortened by 3 bases and J by 2 bases, with 20 bases between the two germline ends. CDR3 coding DNA: TGCAGTGCTAGGAGCGAACGAGTAGGAGGGCCTGGAAACACCATATATTTT. This encodes CSARSERVGGPGNTIYF.

The chain joins TRBV11-2 to TRBJ2-5; 14 bases agree with TRBD2. The CDR3 covers 18 residues. V trimming: 0 bases; J trimming: 5 bases; junction bases outside the gene matches: 8. Germline assignment: CDR1 SGHAT and CDR2 FQNNGV. DNA of the CDR3: TGTGCCAGCAGCTTAGAGGGACTAGCGGGAGTTAGAGGGGAGACCCAGTACTTC. Translated: CASSLEGLAGVRGETQYF.

This clonotype was detected only a few times. This rearrangement joins TRBV6-1 to TRBJ2-4; D perhaps matches TRBD1 (5 bases). The germline V and J ends were trimmed by 1 base and 13 bases, with 14 bases remaining between them. The length of the CDR3 is 13 residues. Germline loops: CDR1 MNHNS, CDR2 SASEGT. CDR3 coding DNA: TGTGCCAGCAGTGAAGGGGCCGTGCAGGGACAGTACTTC. Its protein product is CASSEGAVQGQYF.

The count of this clonotype is one. This chain uses TRBV11-3 with TRBJ1-5, with 11 bases lining up with TRBD1. CDR1 SGHNT and CDR2 YENEEA come from the germline V gene. V gave up 1 base and J gave up 3 bases; unmatched junction bases: 5. CDR3 length equals 17 residues. As DNA, the CDR3 is TGTGCCAGCAGCTTAGCCGGGACAGGGGGTTACAATCAGCCCCAGCATTTT. Protein product: CASSLAGTGGYNQPQHF.

This sequence joins TRBV19 and TRBJ1-5; 7 bases are shared with TRBD1. V lost 1 base, J lost 4 bases, and 7 bases stayed unmatched. The length of the CDR3 is 16 residues. In germline, CDR1 is LNHDA, CDR2 SQIVND (reference sequence). The CDR3 reads CASSIAPGQPNQPQHF. The CDR3 coding sequence is TGTGCCAGTAGTATAGCCCCGGGACAGCCGAATCAGCCCCAGCATTTT. The full variable domain, its missing parts supplied by reference TRBV19 and TRBJ1-5, is DGGITQSPKYLFRKEGQNVTLSCEQNLNHDAMYWYRQDPGQGLRLIYYSQIVNDFQKGDIAEGYSVSREKKESFPLTVTSAQKNPTAFYLCASSIAPGQPNQPQHFGDGTRLSIL.

This clonotype has just a few counts. V is TRBV7-9 and J is TRBJ1-2; TRBD1 matches 9 bases. The junction had 6 bases not matched to a gene; V was cut back by 5 bases and J by 5 bases. Germline loops: CDR1 SEHNR, CDR2 FQNEAQ (reference sequence). The CDR3 is 14 residues long. The DNA of the CDR3 is TGTGCCAGCAGCATGGGACAGGGATGGTATGGCTACACCTTC. As protein: CASSMGQGWYGYTF.